Listed here are 11 T cell receptor beta chains from one sample, sequenced in a study of T cells in women clearing cervical HPV infection. The repertoire was sequenced with immunoSEQ multiplex PCR; TCRdb's copy has only in-frame clones and lacks some. The repertoire shows about 23,000 clones; the top ten hold less than 30%. The specimen sequenced was blood buffy coat. Receptor source: a woman aged 18 to 75 with a cervical HPV16 infection that either progressed to CIN3+ or cleared (not recorded which).

Points on this clone: Coverage ceases 3 residues before the CDR3 finishes, and the germline J gene fills in the end. The rearrangement uses TRBV7-9 and TRBJ1-1, with 7 bases matching TRBD1. CDR3 size: 15 residues. In germline, CDR1 is SEHNR, CDR2 FQNEAQ (reference sequence). The sequenced CDR3 bases are TGTGCCAGCAGCTTATATTTTGGGACAGAAGAGACA. Amino acids: CASSLYFGTEET. The CDR3 in full is CASSLYFGTEETAFF. The full variable domain, rest sourced from reference TRBV7-9 and TRBJ1-1, is DTGVSQNPRHKITKRGQNVTFRCDPISEHNRLYWYRQTLGQGPEFLTYFQNEAQLEKSRLLSDRFSAERPKGSFSTLEIQRTEQGDSAMYLCASSLYFGTEETAFFGQGTRLTVV.

With regard to this clone: The CDR3 is cut off 3 residues early in the read; its end comes from the germline J gene. V and J are TRBV7-2 and TRBJ2-4; D is possibly TRBD2 (6 bases). CDR3 size: 15 residues. The germline V gene has CDR1 SGHTA and CDR2 FQGNSA. Trimming removed 5 bases from V and 1 base from J, with 12 bases in between. CDR3 amino acids: CASSRAGTAKNIQYF. Incomplete CDR3 DNA: TGTGCCAGCAGCCGCGCGGGGACCGCCAAAAACATT.

About this clone itself: The CDR3 end is not reached by the read, which stops 3 residues before it; the germline J gene fills it in. The V gene is TRBV5-4, the J gene TRBJ1-4; D not certain. Trimming took 3 bases from V and 5 from J, leaving 5 bases between them. The germline V gene encodes CDR1 SGHNT and CDR2 YYREEE (reference sequence). There are 12 residues in the CDR3. The sequenced part of the CDR3 DNA is TGTGCCAGCAGCTCGAGGAATGAAAAA. Amino acids: CASSSRNEK. The full CDR3 is CASSSRNEKLFF.

Notes on this clone: The sequenced fragment ends 3 residues before the CDR3 boundary, so the rest is inferred from the germline J gene. V gene TRBV6-1 combines with J gene TRBJ1-3, with 8 bases that match TRBD1. The trim removed 0 bases at V and 0 bases at J, leaving 4 bases unmatched. Germline V lookup: CDR1 MNHNS, CDR2 SASEGT. The CDR3 totals 17 residues. The chain's CDR3 is CASSEAGQAISGNTIYF. The covered CDR3 bases are TGTGCCAGCAGTGAAGCGGGACAGGCGATCTCTGGAAACACC.

A note on this clone: The sequence runs out 3 residues before the end of the CDR3; the remainder is reconstructed from the germline J gene. The V call is TRBV29-1, the J call TRBJ2-7; possible D gene TRBD1, 7 bases. Germline assignment: CDR1 SQVTM and CDR2 ANQGSEA. V lost 6 bases, J lost 6 bases, and 27 bases lay in between. This CDR3 region has 16 residues. The CDR3 loop is CSVYRGSEGVFSEQYF. Partial CDR3 DNA: TGCAGCGTCTACAGGGGTTCGGAGGGAGTCTTTAGCGAG.

With respect to this clone: The read comes to an end 3 residues before the CDR3 does, leaving the germline J gene to fill in the end. The gene calls are TRBV5-1 and TRBJ1-6; 7 positions agree with TRBD1. In germline, CDR1 is SGHRS, CDR2 YFSETQ. The CDR3 runs to 16 residues. The V segment lost 4 bases and the J segment 10 bases; nucleotides outside the gene matches: 14. The sequenced part of the CDR3 DNA is TGCGCCAGCAGCCTTGCTTTACAGGGGATTCGGTCACCC. Amino acid sequence: CASSLALQGIRSP. The whole CDR3 protein reads CASSLALQGIRSPLHF.

Points on this clone: Read coverage stops 3 residues before the CDR3 terminus; the germline J gene supplies the remainder. V is TRBV20-1 and J is TRBJ1-6, with D possibly matching TRBD1 (5 bases). Trimming shortened V by 2 bases and J by 6 bases, and 8 bases separated the two germline ends. CDR3 length: 13 residues. Per germline, CDR1 DFQATT and CDR2 SNEGSKA (reference sequence). CDR3 DNA, as far as it was read: TGCAGTGCTAGACAGGGAATTAATTCACCC. Translation: CSARQGINSP. The complete CDR3 sequence is CSARQGINSPLHF.

Regarding this clone: The read gets to within 3 residues of the CDR3 end, and the germline J gene fills in the rest. The gene calls are TRBV19 and TRBJ2-4; D gene uncertain. V lost 6 bases and J lost 0, with 15 bases in between. Germline V lookup: CDR1 LNHDA, CDR2 SQIVND (reference sequence). CDR3 length: 16 residues. This chain's CDR3 is CASRPSLQRAKNIQYF. Incomplete CDR3 DNA: TGTGCCAGTAGACCTAGTCTTCAGAGAGCCAAAAACATT.

With regard to this clone: The read gets to within 3 residues of the CDR3 end, and the germline J gene fills in the rest. The J gene is TRBJ2-7, the V gene TRBV29-1; 10 bases line up with TRBD1. Germline V lookup: CDR1 SQVTM, CDR2 ANQGSEA. This CDR3 is built from 15 residues. Losses at the gene ends were 0 bases for V and 5 bases for J; bases not matched to a gene: 7. CDR3 amino acids: CSVEEIRDRGNEQYF. The part of the CDR3 DNA that was read is TGCAGCGTTGAAGAGATCCGGGACAGGGGCAACGAG.

With regard to this clone: The missing CDR3 end, 3 residues past where the read stops, is filled in from the germline J gene. The rearrangement joins TRBV6-1 to TRBJ2-7; D is possibly TRBD1 (6 bases). V lost 4 bases and J 0 bases, leaving 16 bases between the germline ends. Germline V gene data show CDR1 as MNHNS and CDR2 as SASEGT. The CDR3 extends over 16 amino acids. CDR3 region: CASSVTRQVYSYEQYF. CDR3 bases read: TGTGCCAGCAGTGTTACTCGACAGGTATACTCCTACGAG.

About this clone: Read coverage stops 3 residues before the CDR3 terminus; the germline J gene supplies the remainder. The rearrangement joins TRBV28 to TRBJ2-3; 8 positions match TRBD1. Germline lookup yields CDR1 MDHEN and CDR2 SYDVKM. With 3 bases clipped from V and 4 bases from J, the junction kept 3 bases outside the gene matches. The CDR3 covers 14 residues. The sequenced part of the CDR3 DNA is TGTGCCAGCAGTTTGTCACAGGGGGCAGATACG. Its translation is CASSLSQGADT. Given in full, the CDR3 is CASSLSQGADTQYF.